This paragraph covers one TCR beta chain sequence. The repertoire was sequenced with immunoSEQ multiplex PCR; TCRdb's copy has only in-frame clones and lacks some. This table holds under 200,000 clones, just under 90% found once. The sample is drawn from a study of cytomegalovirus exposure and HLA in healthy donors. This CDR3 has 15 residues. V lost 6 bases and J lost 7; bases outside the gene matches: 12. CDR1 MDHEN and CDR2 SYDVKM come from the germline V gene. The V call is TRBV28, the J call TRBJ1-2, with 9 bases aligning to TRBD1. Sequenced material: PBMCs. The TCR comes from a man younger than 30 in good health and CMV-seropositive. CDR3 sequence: CASRRLSGTGSGYTF. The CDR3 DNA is TGTGCCAGCAGACGTCTTTCGGGGACAGGGAGTGGCTACACCTTC.